This passage covers 15 T cell receptor beta chains from one sample sequenced in a study of blood T cell repertoires in COVID-19. Clones were read by immunoSEQ multiplex PCR, and TCRdb kept only the in-frame ones, dropping some. The profile shows 200,000 to 250,000 clones, over 75% of them singletons. The source material was peripheral blood. These receptors came from a man aged 30 to 39 who had recovered from COVID-19.

This clone was detected once. The chain couples TRBV6-1 to TRBJ2-7, with TRBD1 matching 9 bases. Germline lookup yields CDR1 MNHNS and CDR2 SASEGT. The CDR3 is 15 amino acids. The junction had 9 bases not matched to a gene; V was cut back by 3 bases and J by 6 bases. DNA of the CDR3: TGTGCCAGCAGTGATACCCGGGACAGGGTGCCCGAGCAGTACTTC. The encoded protein is CASSDTRDRVPEQYF.

This sequence joins TRBV6-1 and TRBJ2-3; possible D gene TRBD1, 5 bases. Trimming cost V 1 base and J 6 bases, with 14 bases left between them. Germline loops: CDR1 MNHNS, CDR2 SASEGT. The length of the CDR3 is 15 residues. CDR3 in amino acids: CASSEDRSPPDTQYF. The CDR3 bases are TGTGCCAGCAGTGAAGACAGGTCCCCGCCCGATACGCAGTATTTT.

V gene TRBV2 combines with J gene TRBJ2-7; D is possibly TRBD1 (5 bases). Germline-derived CDR1 and CDR2 are SNHLY and FYNNEI. V gave up 4 bases and J gave up 7 bases, with 14 bases separating them. The CDR3 runs to 13 residues. Written as DNA, the CDR3 is TGTGCCAGCAGTGTACAGGCGCAAGAAGAGCAGTACGTC. The encoded protein is CASSVQAQEEQYV.

The J gene is TRBJ2-5, the V gene TRBV7-9; D call uncertain. CDR3 length: 14 amino acids. Germline V gives CDR1 SEHNR, CDR2 FQNEAQ (reference sequence). Trimming took 2 bases from V and 1 from J, leaving 8 bases between them. The chain's CDR3 is CASSLSGGQETQYF. The CDR3 DNA follows: TGTGCCAGCAGCTTATCAGGTGGCCAAGAGACCCAGTACTTC.

This chain links TRBV7-8 with TRBJ2-6; D gene unclear. Germline V gene lookup returns CDR1 SGHVS and CDR2 FQNEAQ. Deletions cut 2 bases from V and 0 bases from J, with 8 bases between. The CDR3 spans 16 residues. In DNA, the CDR3 is TGTGCCAGCAGCTTAAGAAGACTCTCTGGGGCCAACGTCCTGACTTTC. Protein product: CASSLRRLSGANVLTF.

The V gene is TRBV28, the J gene TRBJ2-3; 12 bases fit TRBD2. V lost 4 bases to trimming and J lost 4 bases; unmatched junction nucleotides: 6. There are 16 residues in the CDR3. In germline, CDR1 is MDHEN, CDR2 SYDVKM. The CDR3 protein is CASSSQLAGGSDTQYF. The DNA of the CDR3 is TGTGCCAGCAGTTCACAACTAGCGGGGGGTTCAGATACGCAGTATTTT. The variable domain in full, with the rest retrieved from reference TRBV28 and TRBJ2-3, is DVKVTQSSRYLVKRTGEKVFLECVQDMDHENMFWYRQDPGLGLRLIYFSYDVKMKEKGDIPEGYSVSREKKERFSLILESASTNQTSMYLCASSSQLAGGSDTQYFGPGTRLTVL.

This chain links TRBV5-6 with TRBJ1-6, with 7 nucleotides matching TRBD1. Trimming at V came to 3 bases and at J to 6 bases, leaving 3 bases not matched to a gene. The CDR3 length is 14 residues. Germline CDR1 and CDR2: SGHDT and YYEEEE. CDR3 DNA: TGTGCCAGCAGCTCCGGGACAGCTAATTCACCCCTCCACTTT. Translation: CASSSGTANSPLHF.

This chain joins TRBV10-1 and TRBJ2-3; no definite D call. CDR1 and CDR2 from the germline V gene are WNHNN and SYGVQD (reference sequence). CDR3 size: 16 residues. With 0 bases removed from V and 1 base from J, the gap between germline ends came to 11 bases. The CDR3 nucleotides read TGCGCCAGCAGTGAGTCGATGGCCCATGGCACAGATACGCAGTATTTT. Translated: CASSESMAHGTDTQYF.

The V gene is TRBV9, the J gene TRBJ2-5, with 9 bases that match TRBD1. The CDR3 runs 13 residues. The germline V gene encodes CDR1 SGDLS and CDR2 YYNGEE. V was clipped by 5 bases and J by 3 bases; unmatched bases: 2. The CDR3 reads CASSRDREETQYF. CDR3 bases: TGTGCCAGCAGTAGGGACAGGGAAGAGACCCAGTACTTC.

V usage is TRBV28 and J usage is TRBJ2-7; 7 bases map to TRBD1. Germline-derived CDR1 and CDR2 are MDHEN and SYDVKM. This CDR3 spans 14 amino acids. The V segment lost 5 bases and the J segment 2 bases; nucleotides outside the gene matches: 6. CDR3 loop: CASSQTGIAYEQYV. The CDR3 DNA reads as TGTGCCAGCAGTCAGACAGGGATTGCCTACGAGCAGTACGTC.

DNA for the CDR3: TGTGCAAGTCGCTTAGTTGGGCTAGCGGGATCCTACGAGCAGTACGTC. Protein product: CASRLVGLAGSYEQYV. V usage is TRBV12-2 and J usage is TRBJ2-7; the table's TRBD2 call for D was not verified on the DNA. TRBV12-2 is a known pseudogene. The length of the CDR3 is 16 residues.

The rearrangement joins TRBV6-5 to TRBJ1-5; TRBD1 matches 8 bases. After removal of 0 bases from V and 6 bases from J, the junction contained 1 base not matched to a gene. Germline CDR1 reads MNHEY; CDR2 reads SVGAGI. The CDR3 has 14 amino acids. The CDR3 DNA is TGTGCCAGCAGTTACTCGACAGGGGCTCAGCCCCAGCATTTT. This encodes CASSYSTGAQPQHF.

This clone was seen just once. This chain connects TRBV7-2 to TRBJ2-3; no clear D. The CDR3 contains 16 residues. The germline V gene encodes CDR1 SGHTA and CDR2 FQGNSA. V shed 1 base and J shed 5 bases, with 16 bases lying between them. The CDR3 reads CASSLVASRGLDTQYF. Here the CDR3 DNA reads TGTGCCAGCAGCTTAGTGGCCTCCCGAGGCTTAGATACGCAGTATTTT.

The chain employs TRBV10-3 and TRBJ2-5; 8 bases match TRBD1. The CDR3 is made up of 14 amino acids. Germline V gives CDR1 ENHRY, CDR2 SYGVKD. The trim removed 8 bases at V and 5 bases at J, leaving 10 bases unmatched. CDR3 in DNA: TGTGCCATCGGAGGGCAGGGGGCGGGGGAGACCCAGTACTTC. Translation gives CAIGGQGAGETQYF.

V is TRBV14 and J is TRBJ2-7, with TRBD1 identical over 8 bases. From germline, CDR1 is SGHDN and CDR2 FVKESK. CDR3 length: 19 residues. V shed 3 bases and J 2 bases; nucleotides not matched to a gene: 18. The CDR3 DNA is TGTGCCAGCAGCCAGGGGAGAGACAGGGGTGGCATCTTAGCCTACGAGCAGTACTTC. Amino acids: CASSQGRDRGGILAYEQYF. Full variable domain (rest looked up from reference TRBV14 and TRBJ2-7): EAGVTQFPSHSVIEKGQTVTLRCDPISGHDNLYWYRRVMGKEIKFLLHFVKESKQDESGMPNNRFLAERTGGTYSTLKVQPAELEDSGVYFCASSQGRDRGGILAYEQYFGPGTRLTVT.